This T cell receptor (beta chain) is from a study of OX40 agonist ivuxolimab in advanced cancers. Study-level background: Ivuxolimab was an agonistic, fully human IgG2 monoclonal antibody directed against OX40 (CD134), a costimulatory receptor. Intravenous ivuxolimab was administered to patients every 2 weeks at six dose levels: 0.01, 0.1, 0.3, 1.5, 3 and 10 mg/kg. Among the 50 to 55 dose-escalation patients, 19 had hepatocellular carcinoma, 15 or so melanoma, 9 renal cell carcinoma and 9 head and neck cancer. A male proportion of nearly 85% and a mean age of roughly 58 years, ranging from 23 to 79, were recorded for the dose-escalation cohort. Prior anti-PD-1, anti-PD-L1 or anti-CTLA-4 therapy was permitted, and 35% to 40% of dose-escalation patients had received checkpoint inhibitors. Partial responses were achieved by three dose-escalation patients, of whom one had hepatocellular carcinoma and two had cutaneous melanoma. The point of sequencing TCRbeta in the periphery was to test whether ivuxolimab changed TCR sequence diversity and drove clonal T-cell expansion. The paper covers the monotherapy dose-escalation part of the phase I ivuxolimab trial, which included N ≈ 54 patients. Points the paper makes about the study in general: Clonal expansion of both CD4+ and CD8+ blood T cells was observed from baseline to week 6 at doses 0.1 to 3.0 mg/kg. Partial responders in the 0.1-3.0 mg/kg groups had among the lowest normalized peripheral clonal expansion, especially among CD8+ T cells. After ivuxolimab, expanded clones were on average more numerous among CD8+ T cells than among CD4+ T cells. Low levels of normalized T-cell clonal expansion were also seen in some patients who did not respond. The antigen specificity of the peripheral T cells that underwent clonal expansion was not determined.

The V and J ends are trimmed by 4 bases and 5 bases, leaving 6 bases between them. Based on the germline V gene, the CDR1 and CDR2 sequences are SGHVS and FQNEAQ. The CDR3, cysteine through phenylalanine, is 12 amino acids long. The CDR3 DNA has 36 bases and is translated from base 1. Genomic DNA was isolated from the sorted cells so that the TCRbeta CDR3 region could be sequenced. TCRbeta CDR3 regions were sequenced using the immunoSEQ Assay. TCRdb stores this immuneACCESS table with in-frame sequences only. Part of the clones is absent; in the studies checked, under half of the shortfall reflects unresolved V genes, and no reason is known for the rest. The sample includes roughly 60,000 clones, with around 93% observed a single time. Less than 20% of the sample goes to the ten largest clones. Patients with autoimmune disease history or receiving systemic immunosuppression were excluded from the trial. Peripheral blood for TCR sequencing was drawn from every dose cohort at baseline, at cycle 4 day 1 and at cycle 7 day 1. The samples were drawn from a first-in-human, open-label, multicenter phase I dose-escalation trial of ivuxolimab. Adults with locally advanced or metastatic melanoma, renal cell, hepatocellular, or head and neck squamous cell carcinoma were enrolled in the trial. Before TCR sequencing, CD4+ T cells and CD8+ T cells from peripheral blood were sorted into separate populations.

Concerning this clone itself: Its specific antigen is unknown. No base-level quality is on record; no much larger clone is a single base apart.

The chain employs TRBV7-8 and TRBJ1-3; the D gene is not confidently resolved. The starting material was CD4+ or CD8+ T cells sorted from blood, obtained in a trial of the OX40 agonist ivuxolimab. The TCR was taken from an adult with an advanced solid tumor such as melanoma, head and neck, liver or kidney cancer. The DNA sequence is given as TGTGCCAGCAGCTCCCCCCGAAACACCATATATTTT. It codes for CASSSPRNTIYF.